This T cell receptor beta chain came from a study of CD8+CD57+ T cells in acquired aplastic anemia. Genomic DNA was employed as the template in profiling TCR beta VDJ and CDR3. TCRdb fed the reads into MiXCR, producing one record per CDR3 protein. The data show some 98,000 distinct CDR3 sequences, with about 63% seen just once and over 55% held by the top ten. As concerns this clonotype: Germline and junction disagree at one end, which may indicate a read error.

The CDR3 is 15 amino acids. Looked up from germline, CDR1 is LNHNV and CDR2 is YYDKDF (reference sequence). Sequencing involved patients with CD8+CD57+ cell expansion previously shown by flow cytometry. At the time of blood sampling, patients had not yet received any therapy. The receptor was isolated from a human donor with aplastic anemia. Sequenced input: sorted CD4+, CD8+, or CD8+CD57+ T cells (not recorded which) from PBMCs. This sequence joins TRBV15 and TRBJ1-2; 8 bases match TRBD1. DNA for the CDR3: TGTGCCACCAGCAGTAGGACAGGGAATGGCTATGGCTGCACCTTC. As protein: CATSSRTGNGYGCTF.